This section outlines one T cell receptor (beta chain) sequence together with its context. The V gene end was trimmed by 5 bases and the J gene end by 9 bases; junction bases not matched to a gene: 15. The CDR3 is 15 residues long. CDR1 and CDR2 from the germline V gene are LGHDT and YNNKEL (reference sequence). Using its own MiXCR run on the 5' RACE reads, TCRdb lists one record per CDR3 protein. The data contain just over 500,000 distinct CDR3 sequences, 22% of them singletons. This sample is drawn from a study of identical twins. The same data also went into a second study, on T cells expressing NK-cell markers.

The specimen was CD4+ T cells sorted from blood. The sequence derives from a woman aged 18-29 years in good health. This chain links TRBV3-1 with TRBJ2-5; TRBD2 agrees at 7 bases. The chain's CDR3 is CASSTTLGGKGAQYF. Here the CDR3 DNA reads TGTGCCAGCAGCACCACCCTGGGGGGGAAAGGGGCCCAGTACTTC.